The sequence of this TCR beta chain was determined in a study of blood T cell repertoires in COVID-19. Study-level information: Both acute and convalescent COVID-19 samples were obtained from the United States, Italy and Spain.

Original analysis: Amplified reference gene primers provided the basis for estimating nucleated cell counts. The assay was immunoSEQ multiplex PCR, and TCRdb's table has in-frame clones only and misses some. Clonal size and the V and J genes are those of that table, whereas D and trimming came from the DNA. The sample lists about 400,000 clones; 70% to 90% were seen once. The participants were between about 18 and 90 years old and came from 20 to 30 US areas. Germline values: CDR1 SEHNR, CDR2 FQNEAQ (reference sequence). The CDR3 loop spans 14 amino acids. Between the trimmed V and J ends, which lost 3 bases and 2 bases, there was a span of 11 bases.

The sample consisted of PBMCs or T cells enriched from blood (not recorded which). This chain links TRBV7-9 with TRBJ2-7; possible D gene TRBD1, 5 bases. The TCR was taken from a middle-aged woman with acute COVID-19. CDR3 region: CASSFTDRTYEQYF. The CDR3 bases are TGTGCCAGCAGCTTCACCGACAGAACCTACGAGCAGTACTTC.